These 14 T cell receptor beta chains came from one sample sequenced in a study of T cell clonality in common variable immunodeficiency (dated by TCRdb to the mid-2010s). The library was generated by the immunoSEQ multiplex PCR assay. The immuneACCESS repertoire file appears here via TCRdb, limited to in-frame rearrangements. These files lack a portion of the clones; in checked studies, under half of the deficit traces to unresolved V genes, and the cause of the others is not known. This sample holds tens of thousands of clones in total, without any singletons. 3% to 4% of the sample lies in the top ten. The sequenced material came from peripheral blood mononuclear cells. The receptor set was obtained from a person aged 18 to 75 in good health.

The sequenced part of the CDR3 DNA is TGTGCCAGCAGCAGGGGCAATCAGCCG. Its translation: CASSRGNQP. The entire CDR3 protein is CASSRGNQPQYF. The chain links TRBV5-6 to TRBJ2-3; D is perhaps TRBD1 (5 bases). From the germline J gene comes the end of the CDR3, since the read stops 3 residues before it. There are 12 residues in the CDR3. Germline CDR1 reads SGHDT; CDR2 reads YYEEEE. Drawing the rest from reference TRBV5-6 and TRBJ2-3, the complete variable domain is DAGVTQSPTHLIKTRGQQVTLRCSPKSGHDTVSWYQQALGQGPQFIFQYYEEEERQRGNFPDRFSGHQFPNYSSELNVNALLLGDSALYLCASSRGNQPQYFGPGTRLTVL.

This clone was found many times. The CDR3 extends 3 residues past the end of the read, so its final part is completed from the germline J gene. This chain uses TRBV19 with TRBJ2-2, with TRBD2 identical over 11 bases. The CDR3 spans 19 residues. Germline assignment: CDR1 LNHDA and CDR2 SQIVND (reference sequence). Trimming at V came to 4 bases and at J to 5 bases, leaving 15 bases not matched to a gene. CDR3 DNA, as far as it was read: TGTGCCAGTAGTACCCCCCTAACTAGCGGGAGAATGGGGACCGGGGAG. It specifies CASSTPLTSGRMGTGE. The whole CDR3 reads CASSTPLTSGRMGTGELFF.

Many counts were recorded for this clone. Coverage ceases 3 residues before the CDR3 finishes, and the germline J gene fills in the end. J is TRBJ2-1 and V is TRBV20-1; tentative D call: TRBD2 (5 bases). This CDR3 has 15 amino acids. From germline, CDR1 is DFQATT and CDR2 SNEGSKA (reference sequence). V was cut by 3 bases and J by 1 base, with 13 bases left in between. Incomplete CDR3 DNA: TGCAGTGCTAGGCCGCCCGGGGATTCCTACAATGAG. Translation: CSARPPGDSYNE. In full, the CDR3 is CSARPPGDSYNEQFF.

This clone appeared many times. The read terminates 3 residues before the CDR3 end, so the remaining end is supplied by the germline J gene. This chain links TRBV5-1 with TRBJ2-3; D may be TRBD1 (5 bases). The germline gives CDR1 SGHRS, CDR2 YFSETQ. Trimming stripped 0 bases from V and 1 base from J, with 12 bases between. CDR3 length: 16 residues. The CDR3 region is CASSLGRFRGTDTQYF. CDR3 DNA (partial): TGCGCCAGCAGCTTGGGTCGGTTCAGGGGCACAGATACG.

This clone was seen ten or more times. The sequence runs out 3 residues before the end of the CDR3; the remainder is reconstructed from the germline J gene. V usage is TRBV6-2 or TRBV6-3 and J usage is TRBJ2-5; 10 bases line up with TRBD2. This CDR3 region has 15 residues. V gave up 7 bases and J gave up 5 bases; unmatched junction bases: 10. CDR1 is MNHEY, CDR2 SVGEGT, per germline. The sequenced CDR3 bases are TGTGCCAGCAAACTGGGGCTAGCGGGAGTCGAGACC. It encodes CASKLGLAGVET. The entire CDR3 protein is CASKLGLAGVETQYF.

CDR3 amino acids: CASSSRGQKNYGYTF. The sequenced CDR3 bases are TGTGCCAGCAGCTCGAGGGGGCAGAAAAACTATGGC. The J gene is TRBJ1-2, the V gene TRBV7-8, with TRBD1 identical over 7 bases. The missing CDR3 end, 3 residues past where the read stops, is filled in from the germline J gene. The J segment lost 2 bases and the V segment lost 4 bases, leaving 7 bases of the junction unmatched. CDR3 length equals 15 residues. Looked up from germline, CDR1 is SGHVS and CDR2 is FQNEAQ. Variable domain in full (rest from reference TRBV7-8 and TRBJ1-2): GAGVSQSPRYKVAKRGQDVALRCDPISGHVSLFWYQQALGQGPEFLTYFQNEAQLDKSGLPSDRFFAERPEGSVSTLKIQRTQQEDSAVYLCASSSRGQKNYGYTFGSGTRLTVV.

This clone was detected many times. The read halts 3 residues ahead of the CDR3 end, with the missing end drawn from the germline J gene. The chain uses TRBV5-1 and TRBJ1-4; perhaps TRBD1 as D (5 bases). Between the trimmed V and J ends, which lost 0 bases and 5 bases, there was a span of 11 bases. In germline, CDR1 is SGHRS, CDR2 YFSETQ. This CDR3 has 15 amino acids. CDR3 region: CASSLAGGVNEKLFF. The covered CDR3 bases are TGCGCCAGCAGCTTGGCTGGGGGGGTAAATGAAAAA.

This clone was picked up many times. The read terminates 3 residues ahead of where the CDR3 ends, so the germline J gene completes it. The gene calls are TRBV5-1 and TRBJ1-1, with D unresolved. Trimming shortened V by 4 bases and J by 0 bases, and 10 bases separated the two germline ends. The CDR3 extends over 14 amino acids. Germline CDR1 and CDR2: SGHRS and YFSETQ. CDR3: CASSETVLNTEAFF. Incomplete CDR3 DNA: TGCGCCAGCAGCGAAACAGTACTGAACACTGAA.

Ten or more counts support this clone. The read terminates 3 residues ahead of where the CDR3 ends, so the germline J gene completes it. The rearrangement links TRBV20-1 to TRBJ1-5; 7 nucleotides line up with TRBD1. The CDR3 length is 16 residues. Unmatched junction bases numbered 13, after V lost 3 bases and J lost 5 bases. Germline loops: CDR1 DFQATT, CDR2 SNEGSKA (reference sequence). CDR3 sequence: CSASPRQGSGHQPQHF. The DNA read from the CDR3 is TGCAGTGCTAGCCCCAGACAGGGTTCAGGCCATCAGCCC.

This clone was counted many times. The CDR3 end is not reached by the read, which stops 3 residues before it; the germline J gene fills it in. This chain joins TRBV7-9 and TRBJ1-1; D might be TRBD1 (6 bases). CDR1 is SEHNR and CDR2 is FQNEAQ in the germline V gene (reference sequence). V lost 5 bases to trimming and J lost 1 base, with 8 bases between them. This CDR3 has 13 residues. The CDR3 loop is CASSQQGNTEAFF. The CDR3 DNA, read in part, is TGTGCCAGCAGCCAACAGGGGAACACTGAA.

This clone was detected ten times or more. The read is 3 residues too short to cover the CDR3 end, so that end is filled in from the germline J gene. The rearrangement joins TRBV7-2 to TRBJ2-2, with no clear D. This CDR3 comprises 13 residues. Trimming left V 3 bases short and J 5 bases short, with 7 bases between. Germline V gives CDR1 SGHTA, CDR2 FQGNSA. Incomplete CDR3 DNA: TGTGCCAGCAGCTTTGACGGGACCGGGGAG. It specifies CASSFDGTGE. From start to end, the CDR3 is CASSFDGTGELFF.

Many counts were recorded for this clone. The CDR3 goes on 3 residues after the read ends, and that part is filled in from the germline J gene. J is TRBJ2-1 and V is TRBV20-1; TRBD2 aligns across 8 bases. V lost 4 bases, J lost 2 bases, and 4 bases stayed unmatched. The V gene's germline CDR1 is DFQATT and CDR2 SNEGSKA (reference sequence). The CDR3 consists of 14 residues. CDR3 bases read: TGCAGTGCTACGGGACTAGTTACCTACAATGAG. Its protein product is CSATGLVTYNE. The whole CDR3 is CSATGLVTYNEQFF.

This clone was counted ten times or more. The read finishes 3 residues shy of the CDR3 end, and the germline J gene is used to complete it. The chain employs TRBV9 and TRBJ2-7; D gene unclear. Germline V gene sequence: CDR1 SGDLS, CDR2 YYNGEE. This CDR3 contains 14 residues. V lost 0 bases and J lost 1, with 8 bases in between. CDR3 bases read: TGTGCCAGCAGCGTAGACGCTACTTCCTACGAG. It yields the protein CASSVDATSYE. The full CDR3 protein is CASSVDATSYEQYF.

This clone occurred many times. The CDR3 extends 3 residues past the end of the read, so its final part is completed from the germline J gene. V gene TRBV19 combines with J gene TRBJ2-5; TRBD1 is a possible D gene (5 bases). Germline lookup yields CDR1 LNHDA and CDR2 SQIVND (reference sequence). V lost 3 bases and J 5 bases, leaving 10 bases between the germline ends. The CDR3 has 13 residues. The sequenced part of the CDR3 DNA is TGTGCCAGTAGTATGGGCAGGGCGGAGACC. Its protein is CASSMGRAET. The whole CDR3 protein reads CASSMGRAETQYF.